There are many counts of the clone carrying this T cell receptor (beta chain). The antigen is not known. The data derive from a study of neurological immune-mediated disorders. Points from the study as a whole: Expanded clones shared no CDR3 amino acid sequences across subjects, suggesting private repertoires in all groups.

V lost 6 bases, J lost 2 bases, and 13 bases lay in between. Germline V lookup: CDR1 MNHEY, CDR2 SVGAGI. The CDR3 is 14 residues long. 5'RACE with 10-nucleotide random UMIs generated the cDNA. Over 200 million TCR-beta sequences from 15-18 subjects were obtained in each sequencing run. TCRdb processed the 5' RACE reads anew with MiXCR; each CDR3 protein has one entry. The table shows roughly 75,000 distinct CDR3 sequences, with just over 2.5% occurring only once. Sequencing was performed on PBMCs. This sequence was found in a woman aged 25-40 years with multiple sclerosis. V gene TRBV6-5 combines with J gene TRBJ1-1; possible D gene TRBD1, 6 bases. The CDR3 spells CASRLDRSNTEAFF. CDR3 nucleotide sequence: TGTGCCAGCAGACTAGACAGGTCCAACACTGAAGCTTTCTTT.